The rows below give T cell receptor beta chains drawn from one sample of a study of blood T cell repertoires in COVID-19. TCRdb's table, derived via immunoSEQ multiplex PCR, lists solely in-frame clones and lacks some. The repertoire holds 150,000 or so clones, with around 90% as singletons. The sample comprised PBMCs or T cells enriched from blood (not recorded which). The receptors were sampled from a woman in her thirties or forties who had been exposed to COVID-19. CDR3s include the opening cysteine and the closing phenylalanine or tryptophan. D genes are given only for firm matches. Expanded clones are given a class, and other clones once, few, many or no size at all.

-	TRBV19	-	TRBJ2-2	CASSIAGKTGELFF	TGTGCCAGTAGTATTGCAGGGAAGACCGGGGAGCTGTTTTTT
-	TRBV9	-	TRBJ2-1	CASSLQGGPNNEQFF	TGTGCCAGCAGCTTACAGGGAGGGCCAAACAATGAGCAGTTCTTC
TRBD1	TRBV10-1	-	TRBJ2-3	CASSESGPTGYTQYF	TGCGCCAGCAGTGAGTCGGGCCCGACAGGGTATACGCAGTATTTT
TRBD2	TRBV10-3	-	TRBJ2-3	CAISGSSGGGTDTQYF	TGTGCCATCAGTGGGTCTAGCGGGGGGGGCACAGATACGCAGTATTTT
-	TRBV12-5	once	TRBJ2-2	CASGRSAGANTGELFF	TGTGCTAGTGGTCGGTCCGCGGGTGCGAACACCGGGGAGCTGTTTTTT
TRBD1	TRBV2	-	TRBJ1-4	CASNQGQVGTEKLFF	TGTGCCAGCAATCAAGGACAGGTGGGGACCGAAAAACTGTTTTTT
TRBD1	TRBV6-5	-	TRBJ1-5	CASREGQNSNQPQHF	TGTGCCAGCAGAGAGGGACAGAATAGCAATCAGCCCCAGCATTTT
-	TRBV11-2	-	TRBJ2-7	CASSLGGSYEQYF	TGTGCCAGCAGCTTGGGGGGTTCCTACGAGCAGTACTTC
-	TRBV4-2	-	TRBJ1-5	CASSRSLNQPQHF	TGTGCCAGCAGCCGGAGTCTTAATCAGCCCCAGCATTTT
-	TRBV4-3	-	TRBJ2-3	CASSQALSGAATDTQYF	TGCGCCAGCAGCCAAGCTCTCTCAGGGGCAGCCACAGATACGCAGTATTTT
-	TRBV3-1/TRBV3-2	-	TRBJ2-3	CASSQVLVRDTQYF	TGTGCCAGCAGCCAAGTGCTAGTTCGAGATACGCAGTATTTT
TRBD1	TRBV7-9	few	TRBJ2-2	CASSSPTGTGSLPGELFF	TGTGCCAGCAGCTCCCCGACCGGGACAGGATCCCTCCCCGGGGAGCTGTTTTTT
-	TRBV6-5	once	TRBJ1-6	CASSMRRDNSPLHF	TGTGCCAGCAGTATGAGGAGAGATAATTCACCCCTCCACTTT
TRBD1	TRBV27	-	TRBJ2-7	CASGTAYEQYF	TGTGCCAGCGGGACAGCCTACGAGCAGTACTTC
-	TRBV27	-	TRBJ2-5	CASSLSRFQETQYF	TGTGCCAGCAGTCTAAGCAGGTTCCAAGAGACCCAGTACTTC